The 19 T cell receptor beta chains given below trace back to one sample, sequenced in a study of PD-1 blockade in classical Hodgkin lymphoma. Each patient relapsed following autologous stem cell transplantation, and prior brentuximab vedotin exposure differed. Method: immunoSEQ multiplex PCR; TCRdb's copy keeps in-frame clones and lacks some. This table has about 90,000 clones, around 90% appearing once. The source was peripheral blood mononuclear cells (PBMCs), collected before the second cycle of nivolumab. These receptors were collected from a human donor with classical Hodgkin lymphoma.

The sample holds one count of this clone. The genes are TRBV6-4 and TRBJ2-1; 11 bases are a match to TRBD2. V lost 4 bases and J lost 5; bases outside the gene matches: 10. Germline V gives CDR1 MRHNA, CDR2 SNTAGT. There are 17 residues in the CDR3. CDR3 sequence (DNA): TGTGCCAGCAGTGCCATCCCTAGCGGGAGGTCCCACAATGAGCAGTTCTTC. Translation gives CASSAIPSGRSHNEQFF.

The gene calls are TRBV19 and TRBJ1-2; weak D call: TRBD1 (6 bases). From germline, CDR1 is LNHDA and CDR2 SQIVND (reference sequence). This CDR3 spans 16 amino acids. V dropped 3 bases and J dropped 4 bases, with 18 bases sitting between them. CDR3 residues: CASSIPTGRGGYGYTF. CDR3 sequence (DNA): TGTGCCAGTAGTATTCCGACAGGCAGAGGGGGCTATGGCTACACCTTC.

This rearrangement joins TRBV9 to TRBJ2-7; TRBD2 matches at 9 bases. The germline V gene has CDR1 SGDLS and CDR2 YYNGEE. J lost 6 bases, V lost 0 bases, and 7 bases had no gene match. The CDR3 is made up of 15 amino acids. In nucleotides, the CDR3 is TGTGCCAGCAGCGTAGTGGAGGGACTAGCTGGCGAGCAGTACTTC. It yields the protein CASSVVEGLAGEQYF.

The CDR3 sequence is CASWWEGRNEQYF. CDR3 DNA sequence: TGCGCCAGCTGGTGGGAGGGCAGGAACGAGCAGTACTTC. This sequence joins TRBV5-1 and TRBJ2-7; 7 bases fit TRBD2. The CDR3 runs 13 residues. With 7 bases clipped from V and 5 bases from J, the junction kept 9 bases outside the gene matches. Germline CDR1 and CDR2: SGHRS and YFSETQ. The complete variable domain, with remaining parts taken from reference TRBV5-1 and TRBJ2-7, reads KAGVTQTPRYLIKTRGQQVTLSCSPISGHRSVSWYQQTPGQGLQFLFEYFSETQRNKGNFPGRFSGRQFSNSRSEMNVSTLELGDSALYLCASWWEGRNEQYFGPGTRLTVT.

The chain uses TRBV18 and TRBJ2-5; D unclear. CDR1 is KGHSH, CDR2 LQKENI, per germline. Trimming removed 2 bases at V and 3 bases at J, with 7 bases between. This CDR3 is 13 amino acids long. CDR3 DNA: TGTGCCAGCTCACCAAGGGCAGAAGAGACCCAGTACTTC. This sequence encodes CASSPRAEETQYF.

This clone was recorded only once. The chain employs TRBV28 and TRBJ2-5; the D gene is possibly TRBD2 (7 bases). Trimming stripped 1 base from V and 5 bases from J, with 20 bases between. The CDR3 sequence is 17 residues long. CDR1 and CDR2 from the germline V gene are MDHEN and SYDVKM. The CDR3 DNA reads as TGTGCCAGCAGTTTATCGGCATTTGGGGGGGCGCAGGAGACCCAGTACTTC. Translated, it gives CASSLSAFGGAQETQYF. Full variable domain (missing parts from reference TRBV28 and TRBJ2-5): DVKVTQSSRYLVKRTGEKVFLECVQDMDHENMFWYRQDPGLGLRLIYFSYDVKMKEKGDIPEGYSVSREKKERFSLILESASTNQTSMYLCASSLSAFGGAQETQYFGPGTRLLVL.

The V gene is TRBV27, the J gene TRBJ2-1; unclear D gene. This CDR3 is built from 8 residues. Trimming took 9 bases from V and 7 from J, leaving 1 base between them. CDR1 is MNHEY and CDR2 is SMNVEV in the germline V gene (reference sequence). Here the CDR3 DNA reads TGTGCCAGTAATGAGCAGTTCTTC. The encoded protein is CASNEQFF.

The CDR3 loop reads CASSPSGWASGKPDTQYF. CDR3 DNA: TGTGCCAGCAGCCCCTCGGGTTGGGCTAGCGGGAAACCAGATACGCAGTATTTT. The rearrangement uses TRBV7-3 and TRBJ2-3; TRBD2 matches 9 bases. V lost 5 bases to trimming and J lost 4 bases; unmatched junction nucleotides: 16. This CDR3 is built from 18 residues. Germline V gene sequence: CDR1 SGHTA, CDR2 FQGTGA.

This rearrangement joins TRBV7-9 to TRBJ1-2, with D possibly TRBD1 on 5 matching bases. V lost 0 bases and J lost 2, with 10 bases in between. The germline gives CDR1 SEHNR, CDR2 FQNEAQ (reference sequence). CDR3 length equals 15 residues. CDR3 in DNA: TGTGCCAGCAGCTTAGCGAGGCAGGGAAACTATGGCTACACCTTC. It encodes CASSLARQGNYGYTF.

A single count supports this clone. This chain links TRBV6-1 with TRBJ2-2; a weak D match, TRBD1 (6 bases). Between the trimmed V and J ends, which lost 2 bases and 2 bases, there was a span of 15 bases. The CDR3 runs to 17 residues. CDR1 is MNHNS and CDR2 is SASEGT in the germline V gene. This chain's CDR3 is CASSENSQGFNTGELFF. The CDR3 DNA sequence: TGTGCCAGCAGTGAAAATTCACAGGGATTCAACACCGGGGAGCTGTTTTTT.

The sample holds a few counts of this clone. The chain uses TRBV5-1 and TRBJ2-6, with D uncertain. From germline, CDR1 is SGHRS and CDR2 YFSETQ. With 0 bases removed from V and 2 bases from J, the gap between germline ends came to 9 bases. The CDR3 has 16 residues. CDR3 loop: CASSLAPPTGANVLTF. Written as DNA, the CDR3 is TGCGCCAGCAGCTTGGCGCCGCCTACTGGGGCCAACGTCCTGACTTTC.

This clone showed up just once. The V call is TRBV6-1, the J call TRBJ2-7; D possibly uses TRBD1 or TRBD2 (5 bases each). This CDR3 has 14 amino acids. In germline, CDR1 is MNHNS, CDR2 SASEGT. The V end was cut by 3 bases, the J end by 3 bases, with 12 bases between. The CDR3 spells CASSDRADYYEQYF. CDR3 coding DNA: TGTGCCAGCAGTGACAGGGCCGACTACTACGAGCAGTACTTC.

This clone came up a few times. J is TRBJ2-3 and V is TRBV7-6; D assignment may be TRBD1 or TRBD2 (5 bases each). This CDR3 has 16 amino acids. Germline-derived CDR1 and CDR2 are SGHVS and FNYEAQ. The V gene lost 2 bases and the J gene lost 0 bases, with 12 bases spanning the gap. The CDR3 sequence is CASSLNGGASTDTQYF. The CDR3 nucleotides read TGTGCCAGCAGCTTAAATGGGGGTGCTAGCACAGATACGCAGTATTTT.

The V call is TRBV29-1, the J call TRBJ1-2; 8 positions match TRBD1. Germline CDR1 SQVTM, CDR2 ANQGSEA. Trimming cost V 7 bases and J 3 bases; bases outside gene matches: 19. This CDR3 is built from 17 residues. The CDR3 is CSALGRTGPRADYGYTF. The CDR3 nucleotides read TGCAGCGCCCTGGGTCGGACAGGGCCAAGAGCTGACTATGGCTACACCTTC.

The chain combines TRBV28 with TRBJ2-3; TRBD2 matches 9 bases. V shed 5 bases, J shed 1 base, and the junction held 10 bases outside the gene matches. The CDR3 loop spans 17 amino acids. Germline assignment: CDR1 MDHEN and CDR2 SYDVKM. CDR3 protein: CASSQTKGGRGTDTQYF. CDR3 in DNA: TGTGCCAGCAGTCAGACAAAGGGCGGGAGGGGCACAGATACGCAGTATTTT.

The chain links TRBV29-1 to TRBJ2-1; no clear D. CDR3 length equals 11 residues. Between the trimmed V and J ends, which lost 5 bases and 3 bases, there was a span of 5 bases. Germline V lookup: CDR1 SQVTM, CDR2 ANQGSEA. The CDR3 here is CSVSDYNEQFF. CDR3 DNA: TGCAGCGTTTCCGACTACAATGAGCAGTTCTTC.

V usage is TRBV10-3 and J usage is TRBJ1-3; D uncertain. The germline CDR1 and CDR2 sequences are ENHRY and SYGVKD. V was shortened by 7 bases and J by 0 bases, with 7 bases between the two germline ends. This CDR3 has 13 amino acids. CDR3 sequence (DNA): TGTGCCATCATGAGCAGCTCTGGAAACACCATATATTTT. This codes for CAIMSSSGNTIYF.

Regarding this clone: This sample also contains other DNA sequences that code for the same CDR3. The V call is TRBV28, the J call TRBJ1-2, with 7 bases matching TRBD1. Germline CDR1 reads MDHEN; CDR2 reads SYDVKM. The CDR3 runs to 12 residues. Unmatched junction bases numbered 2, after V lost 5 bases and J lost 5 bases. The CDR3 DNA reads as TGTGCCAGCAGTACGACAGGGTATGGCTACACCTTC. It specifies CASSTTGYGYTF.

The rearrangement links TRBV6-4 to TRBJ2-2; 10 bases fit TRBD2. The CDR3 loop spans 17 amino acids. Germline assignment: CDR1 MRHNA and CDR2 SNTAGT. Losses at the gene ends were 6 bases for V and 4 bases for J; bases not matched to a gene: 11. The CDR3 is CASRDPPSGSGTGELFF. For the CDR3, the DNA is TGTGCCAGCAGGGATCCTCCTAGCGGGAGTGGCACCGGGGAGCTGTTTTTT.